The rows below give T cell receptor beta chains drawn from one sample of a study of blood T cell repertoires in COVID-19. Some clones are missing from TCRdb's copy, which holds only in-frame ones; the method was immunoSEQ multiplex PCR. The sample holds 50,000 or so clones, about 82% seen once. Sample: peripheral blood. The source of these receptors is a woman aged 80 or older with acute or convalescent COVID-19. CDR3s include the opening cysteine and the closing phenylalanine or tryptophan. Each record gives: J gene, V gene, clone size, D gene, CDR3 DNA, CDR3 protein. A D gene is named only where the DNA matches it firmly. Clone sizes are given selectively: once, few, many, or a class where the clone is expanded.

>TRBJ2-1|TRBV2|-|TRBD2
TGTGCCAGCAGTGAAGGACAACTAGCGGGCAATGAGCAGTTCTTC
CASSEGQLAGNEQFF
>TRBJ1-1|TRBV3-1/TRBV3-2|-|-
TGTGCCAGCAGCCGGACACCCGGTGCTACTGAAGCTTTCTTT
CASSRTPGATEAFF
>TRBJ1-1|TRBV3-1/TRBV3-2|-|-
TGTGCCAGCAGCCTTCAGGGCGGTCAAACTGAAGCTTTCTTT
CASSLQGGQTEAFF
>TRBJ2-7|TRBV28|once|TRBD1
TGTGCCAGCACCATTACACAGGGGGACTCCTACGAGCAGTACTTC
CASTITQGDSYEQYF
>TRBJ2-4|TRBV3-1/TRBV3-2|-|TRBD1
TGTGCCAGCAGCCAATTACAGGGGGGCATTCAGTACTTC
CASSQLQGGIQYF
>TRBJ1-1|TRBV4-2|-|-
TGTGCCAGCAGCCAAGATAGACTCGCCTTCGAAGCTTTCTTT
CASSQDRLAFEAFF
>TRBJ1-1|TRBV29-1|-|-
TGCAGCGTTAATAGAGGGGGCACTGAAGCTTTCTTT
CSVNRGGTEAFF
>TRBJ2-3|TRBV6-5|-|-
TGTGCCAGCAGTCCTACGGGTACAGATACGCAGTATTTT
CASSPTGTDTQYF
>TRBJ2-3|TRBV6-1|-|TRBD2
TGTGCCAGCAGTGAACCCAAGCGGGGGGTGGTAGATACGCAGTATTTT
CASSEPKRGVVDTQYF
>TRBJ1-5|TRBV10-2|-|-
TGCGCCAGCAGTCAAACAGACAATCAGCCCCAGCATTTT
CASSQTDNQPQHF
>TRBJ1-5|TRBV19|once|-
TGTGCCAGTAGTAGCCAGGGATACAATCAGCCCCAGCATTTT
CASSSQGYNQPQHF
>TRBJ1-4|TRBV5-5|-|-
TGTGCCAGCAGCTTGCACGCTGGGGGGGCTGGAGAAAAACTGTTTTTT
CASSLHAGGAGEKLFF
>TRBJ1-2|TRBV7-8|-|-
TGTGCCAGCAGCTCCGCGCGGGGTAACTATGGCTACACCTTC
CASSSARGNYGYTF
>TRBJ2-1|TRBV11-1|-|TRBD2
TGTGCCAGCAGCTCTCTAGCGGGAGGTTCCTACAATGAGCAGTTCTTC
CASSSLAGGSYNEQFF
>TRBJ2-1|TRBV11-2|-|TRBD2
TGTGCCAGCAGCTTAGGACTAGCGTGGGACAATGAGCAGTTCTTC
CASSLGLAWDNEQFF
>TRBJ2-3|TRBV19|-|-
TGTGCCAGTAGTAGATCGCGGGGACGAGCCACAGATACGCAGTATTTT
CASSRSRGRATDTQYF
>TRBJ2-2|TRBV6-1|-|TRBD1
TGTGCCAGCAGTGTAGGGGGCGGAACGAACACCGGGGAGCTGTTTTTT
CASSVGGGTNTGELFF
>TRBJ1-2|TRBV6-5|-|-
TGTGCCAGCCATAGGAGGGCGGCTGGCTACACCTTC
CASHRRAAGYTF
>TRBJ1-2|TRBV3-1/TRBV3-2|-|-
TGTGCCAGCAGGTTGCCGGGACTTGGGAGCTACACCTTC
CASRLPGLGSYTF
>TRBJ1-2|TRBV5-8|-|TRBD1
TGTGCCAGCAGCCCAACGCGGGACAGGGGGGGCTATGGCTACACCTTC
CASSPTRDRGGYGYTF